These 30 T cell receptor beta chains share one sample of origin, sequenced in a study of blood T cell repertoires in COVID-19. Measured with immunoSEQ multiplex PCR; TCRdb has only the in-frame clones, and not every one. This table has roughly 350,000 clones, 70% to 90% appearing once. Specimen: peripheral blood. Receptor source: a woman aged 50 to 60 with active or convalescent COVID-19.

The rearrangement joins TRBV5-5 to TRBJ2-2, with 7 bases identical to TRBD1. Germline trimming cut 4 bases from V and 7 bases from J; bases unmatched to any gene: 16. This CDR3 region has 17 residues. Germline values: CDR1 SGHKS, CDR2 YYEKEE (reference sequence). CDR3 sequence reads: CASSPNPTGSIRGELFF. The CDR3 coding sequence is TGTGCCAGCAGCCCGAACCCGACAGGGTCTATACGCGGGGAGCTGTTTTTT.

V and J are TRBV4-1 and TRBJ2-7; 12 nucleotides align to TRBD2. V trimming: 4 bases; J trimming: 5 bases; junction bases outside the gene matches: 0. CDR3 length: 13 residues. Germline CDR1 and CDR2: MGHRA and YSYEKL. Here the CDR3 reads CASSRTSGDEQYF. The CDR3 nucleotides are TGCGCCAGCAGCCGGACTAGCGGGGACGAGCAGTACTTC.

This clone was recorded only once. V gene TRBV5-6 combines with J gene TRBJ2-1; 9 positions agree with TRBD1. The V gene's germline CDR1 is SGHDT and CDR2 YYEEEE. The CDR3 runs 16 residues. V shed 4 bases and J 12 bases; nucleotides not matched to a gene: 17. CDR3 nucleotide sequence: TGTGCCAGCAGCGATACTCGGGACAGGGTTCGGGCAGGGCAGTTCTTC. Protein product: CASSDTRDRVRAGQFF.

The V and J genes are TRBV5-6 and TRBJ1-3, with no clear D. CDR1 SGHDT and CDR2 YYEEEE come from the germline V gene. The CDR3 loop spans 13 amino acids. V shed 4 bases and J shed 7 bases, with 12 bases lying between them. CDR3 nucleotides: TGTGCCAGCAGCCAAATTGGAGCGAACACCATATATTTT. It yields the protein CASSQIGANTIYF.

The V and J genes are TRBV6-5 and TRBJ2-7; D might be TRBD2 (5 bases). Trimming shortened V by 8 bases and J by 2 bases, and 10 bases separated the two germline ends. The CDR3 spans 12 residues. Germline values: CDR1 MNHEY, CDR2 SVGAGI. The CDR3 reads CASLTEAYEQYF. The CDR3 DNA sequence: TGTGCCAGCTTAACGGAGGCCTACGAGCAGTACTTC.

Written as DNA, the CDR3 is TGTGCCAGCACTGGGACACCTAATGAAAAACTGTTTTTT. Its protein is CASTGTPNEKLFF. The chain couples TRBV6-5 to TRBJ1-4; TRBD1 might be the D (6 bases). This CDR3 spans 13 amino acids. From germline, CDR1 is MNHEY and CDR2 SVGAGI. Trimming cost V 7 bases and J 3 bases, with 9 bases left between them.

This chain connects TRBV6-2 or TRBV6-3 to TRBJ2-1; D remains unclear. The ends were cut back, 0 bases at V and 9 bases at J, with 15 bases in the middle. The CDR3 totals 15 residues. Germline values: CDR1 MNHEY, CDR2 SVGEGT. This CDR3 reads CASSYSTSPGAEQFF. The CDR3 DNA is TGTGCCAGCAGTTACTCGACCTCCCCGGGTGCTGAGCAGTTCTTC.

J is TRBJ2-5 and V is TRBV19; 7 bases are shared with TRBD1. The CDR3 covers 14 residues. The J segment lost 4 bases and the V segment lost 7 bases, leaving 9 bases of the junction unmatched. The germline V gene has CDR1 LNHDA and CDR2 SQIVND (reference sequence). The CDR3 loop is CASKGGAAGETQYF. In DNA, the CDR3 is TGTGCCAGTAAAGGGGGCGCGGCGGGAGAGACCCAGTACTTC.

This rearrangement joins TRBV28 to TRBJ2-3, with 13 nucleotides matching TRBD2. CDR3 length: 15 residues. Germline CDR1 MDHEN, CDR2 SYDVKM. V lost 5 bases to trimming and J lost 4 bases; unmatched junction nucleotides: 3. CDR3 DNA: TGTGCCAGCAGTGAAACTAGCGGGGGGGCAGATACGCAGTATTTT. Protein: CASSETSGGADTQYF.

This clone occurred a few times. The V call is TRBV12-5, the J call TRBJ2-3; 12 positions match TRBD2. From germline, CDR1 is LGHNT and CDR2 FRNRAP. V lost 6 bases, J lost 2 bases, and 9 bases stayed unmatched. This CDR3 region has 17 residues. In DNA, the CDR3 is TGTGCTAGTGGGAGGACTAGCGGGGTTATAAACACAGATACGCAGTATTTT. Amino acids: CASGRTSGVINTDTQYF.

The rearrangement links TRBV2 to TRBJ1-1; possibly TRBD1 for D (6 bases). Germline V gene data show CDR1 as SNHLY and CDR2 as FYNNEI. V was pared by 5 bases and J by 4 bases, with 14 bases between. This CDR3 is built from 14 residues. DNA of the CDR3: TGTGCCAGCAGTTTAGGACAGTCCTTCACTGAAGCTTTCTTT. Translation: CASSLGQSFTEAFF.

The chain employs TRBV7-2 and TRBJ2-7; 8 bases are a match to TRBD2. CDR3 size: 14 residues. CDR1 SGHTA and CDR2 FQGNSA come from the germline V gene. The junction had 4 bases not matched to a gene; V was cut back by 4 bases and J by 2 bases. CDR3: CASSYSGTPYEQYF. DNA of the CDR3: TGTGCCAGCAGCTATAGCGGGACCCCCTACGAGCAGTACTTC. Using reference TRBV7-2 and TRBJ2-7 for the parts outside the CDR3, the full variable domain is GAGVSQSPSNKVTEKGKDVELRCDPISGHTALYWYRQSLGQGLEFLIYFQGNSAPDKSGLPSDRFSAERTGGSVSTLTIQRTQQEDSAVYLCASSYSGTPYEQYFGPGTRLTVT.

This chain connects TRBV6-1 to TRBJ2-7; 10 bases align to TRBD1. Losses at the gene ends were 3 bases for V and 3 bases for J; bases not matched to a gene: 5. The CDR3 is made up of 15 amino acids. CDR1 is MNHNS, CDR2 SASEGT, per germline. The DNA for the CDR3 is TGTGCCAGCAGTGAGAGACAGGGGGCAAACTACGAGCAGTACTTC. It encodes CASSERQGANYEQYF.

The chain employs TRBV28 and TRBJ1-5, with 10 bases lining up with TRBD1. Per the germline V gene, CDR1 is MDHEN and CDR2 is SYDVKM. After removal of 5 bases from V and 7 bases from J, the junction contained 14 bases not matched to a gene. The CDR3 is 17 amino acids. CDR3 sequence reads: CASSQRWDRGVWQPQHF. DNA of the CDR3: TGTGCCAGCAGTCAACGATGGGACAGGGGAGTTTGGCAGCCCCAGCATTTT.

This chain links TRBV12-5 with TRBJ1-1, with 8 nucleotides matching TRBD1. The CDR3 consists of 13 residues. Unmatched junction bases numbered 1, after V lost 1 base and J lost 6 bases. The germline V gene has CDR1 LGHNT and CDR2 FRNRAP. CDR3 amino acids: CASGLAGGAEAFF. The CDR3 bases are TGTGCTAGTGGTTTGGCAGGGGGCGCTGAAGCTTTCTTT. The entire variable domain, with the rest obtained from reference TRBV12-5 and TRBJ1-1, is as follows: DARVTQTPRHKVTEMGQEVTMRCQPILGHNTVFWYRQTMMQGLELLAYFRNRAPLDDSGMPKDRFSAEMPDATLATLKIQPSEPRDSAVYFCASGLAGGAEAFFGQGTRLTVV.

In its sample, this clone was seen a few times. The rearrangement links TRBV5-1 to TRBJ1-2; the D is unclear. This CDR3 is 15 amino acids long. Germline CDR1 is SGHRS and CDR2 is YFSETQ. V lost 0 bases, J lost 5 bases, and 14 bases lay in between. CDR3 nucleotide sequence: TGCGCCAGCAGCTTGGAAACACAGCAGACATATGGCTACACCTTC. Its translation: CASSLETQQTYGYTF.

The chain carries TRBV10-1 and TRBJ1-4, with D perhaps matching TRBD1 (5 bases). This CDR3 is 14 amino acids long. Germline CDR1 reads WNHNN; CDR2 reads SYGVQD (reference sequence). Deletions cut 7 bases from V and 8 bases from J, with 17 bases between. The CDR3 is CASTQAGAGEKLFF. The CDR3 DNA reads as TGCGCCAGCACACAAGCTGGGGCTGGGGAAAAACTGTTTTTT.

The J gene is TRBJ1-1, the V gene TRBV30, with a possible D match to TRBD1 (5 bases). The CDR3 sequence is 10 residues long. Germline-derived CDR1 and CDR2 are GTSNPN and SVGIG (reference sequence). Trimming cost V 5 bases and J 11 bases, with 12 bases left between them. CDR3 sequence: CAWDSPIAFF. CDR3 DNA sequence: TGTGCCTGGGACAGCCCGATTGCTTTCTTT.

This chain links TRBV7-3 with TRBJ2-3; TRBD2 aligns across 9 bases. The CDR3 runs 16 residues. Unmatched junction bases numbered 5, after V lost 3 bases and J lost 1 base. CDR1 is SGHTA and CDR2 is FQGTGA in the germline V gene. DNA for the CDR3: TGTGCCAGCAGCTTCGCGGGAGGGATAGGCACAGATACGCAGTATTTT. Translation: CASSFAGGIGTDTQYF.

The rearrangement uses TRBV7-9 and TRBJ2-5, with D perhaps TRBD1 (6 bases). Per the germline V gene, CDR1 is SEHNR and CDR2 is FQNEAQ (reference sequence). Trimming took 0 bases from V and 4 from J, leaving 12 bases between them. The CDR3 totals 15 residues. CDR3 bases: TGTGCCAGCAGCTTAGCGCCGGTAGGGGGAGAGACCCAGTACTTC. It is translated as CASSLAPVGGETQYF.

The CDR3 DNA is TGTGCCAGCAGCCGGACAGGGGAAGGCTACACCTTC. Its protein is CASSRTGEGYTF. The rearrangement joins TRBV6-2 or TRBV6-3 to TRBJ1-2, with 9 bases matching TRBD1. This CDR3 has 12 residues. CDR1 and CDR2 (germline): MNHEY, SVGEGT. The J segment lost 8 bases and the V segment lost 6 bases, leaving 4 bases of the junction unmatched.

This CDR3 is CASSAPRLRREGRETQYF. CDR3 coding DNA: TGTGCCAGCAGTGCCCCCCGATTGAGGCGGGAGGGCCGGGAGACCCAGTACTTC. The gene calls are TRBV6-2 or TRBV6-3 and TRBJ2-5, with 9 bases aligning to TRBD2. The germline gives CDR1 MNHEY, CDR2 SVGEGT. The CDR3 runs to 18 residues. V lost 5 bases, J lost 5 bases, and 18 bases stayed unmatched.

CDR3 in DNA: TGTGCCAGCAGCCAAGATAGGCGGCAGGGGGAAGGCTACACCTTC. Encoded protein: CASSQDRRQGEGYTF. The chain couples TRBV3-1 (or the pseudogene TRBV3-2) to TRBJ1-2, with 7 bases matching TRBD1. Germline V gene sequence: CDR1 LGHDT, CDR2 YNNKEL (reference sequence). With 0 bases clipped from V and 8 bases from J, the junction kept 9 bases outside the gene matches. This CDR3 spans 15 amino acids.

This chain uses TRBV24-1 with TRBJ2-5, with D possibly being TRBD2 (5 bases). CDR1 and CDR2 from the germline V gene are KGHDR and SFDVKD. The CDR3 contains 16 residues. The V end was cut by 2 bases, the J end by 5 bases, with 17 bases between. This CDR3 reads CATSDSPATGWETQYF. CDR3 nucleotides: TGTGCCACCAGTGATTCCCCGGCCACGGGGTGGGAGACCCAGTACTTC.

The chain joins TRBV7-3 to TRBJ1-5; the D is unclear. This CDR3 is 15 amino acids long. Germline V gene lookup returns CDR1 SGHTA and CDR2 FQGTGA. Trimming cost V 4 bases and J 0 bases, with 10 bases left between them. The CDR3 sequence is CASSSPSYSNQPQHF. The CDR3 DNA sequence: TGTGCCAGCAGCTCCCCAAGCTATAGCAATCAGCCCCAGCATTTT.

This chain uses TRBV24-1 with TRBJ2-2; D is undetermined. The CDR3 length is 12 residues. The germline V gene encodes CDR1 KGHDR and CDR2 SFDVKD. V lost 3 bases, J lost 6 bases, and 4 bases lay in between. CDR3 loop: CATSDTAGELFF. DNA of the CDR3: TGTGCCACCAGTGATACTGCCGGGGAGCTGTTTTTT.

The chain joins TRBV7-2 to TRBJ1-3; tentative D call: TRBD1 (5 bases). Trimming removed 1 base at V and 6 bases at J, with 7 bases between. There are 13 residues in the CDR3. Germline CDR1 and CDR2: SGHTA and FQGNSA. CDR3 nucleotides: TGTGCCAGCAGCTTAGTCAGGGTAAACACCATATATTTT. Translating gives CASSLVRVNTIYF.

The rearrangement uses TRBV10-3 and TRBJ2-3; D not certain. The CDR3 spans 12 residues. Germline-derived CDR1 and CDR2 are ENHRY and SYGVKD. Trimming took off 7 bases at V and 3 bases at J, with 8 bases between the two ends. CDR3: CAIMAQTDTQYF. DNA for the CDR3: TGTGCCATCATGGCTCAAACAGATACGCAGTATTTT.

The chain joins TRBV11-3 to TRBJ2-1, with a possible D match to TRBD1 (5 bases). V was shortened by 0 bases and J by 12 bases, with 12 bases between the two germline ends. The germline V gene encodes CDR1 SGHNT and CDR2 YENEEA. The CDR3 consists of 13 residues. The CDR3 DNA reads TGTGCCAGCAGCTTAGATGGCCAGGGCGGGCAGTTCTTC. Encoded protein: CASSLDGQGGQFF.

The chain uses TRBV7-3 and TRBJ2-2, with D tentatively TRBD1 (6 bases). The CDR3 is made up of 13 amino acids. V lost 5 bases to trimming and J lost 7 bases, with 11 bases between them. CDR1 and CDR2 (germline): SGHTA, FQGTGA. CDR3 sequence reads: CASSPDRIGELFF. In DNA, the CDR3 is TGTGCCAGCAGCCCTGACAGGATCGGGGAGCTGTTTTTT.